The source of this TCR beta chain is a study of CD8+CD57+ T cells in acquired aplastic anemia. The wider study: The study obtained an average of roughly 3 ug of DNA from sorted CD4+ and CD8+ cells.

The germline gives CDR1 SNHLY, CDR2 FYNNEI. The CDR3 extends over 14 amino acids. V shed 7 bases and J shed 6 bases, with 15 bases lying between them. TCR beta VDJ and CDR3 profiling used genomic DNA as template. TCRdb itself ran the reads through MiXCR, one entry per CDR3 protein. The sample carries around 200,000 distinct CDR3 sequences, under 55% recorded once. In patients chosen for sequencing, flow cytometry had shown CD8+CD57+ cell expansion. Untreated patients provided the blood samples, with no therapy given before sampling. The chain is built from TRBV2 and TRBJ1-4, with D possibly TRBD1 on 5 matching bases. Sample: sorted CD4+, CD8+, or CD8+CD57+ T cells (not recorded which) from PBMCs. The origin of this receptor is a human donor with aplastic anemia. CDR3 amino acids: CASTRDGGYEKLFF. The CDR3 nucleotides are TGTGCCAGCACTAGGGACGGAGGTTATGAAAAACTGTTTTTT.